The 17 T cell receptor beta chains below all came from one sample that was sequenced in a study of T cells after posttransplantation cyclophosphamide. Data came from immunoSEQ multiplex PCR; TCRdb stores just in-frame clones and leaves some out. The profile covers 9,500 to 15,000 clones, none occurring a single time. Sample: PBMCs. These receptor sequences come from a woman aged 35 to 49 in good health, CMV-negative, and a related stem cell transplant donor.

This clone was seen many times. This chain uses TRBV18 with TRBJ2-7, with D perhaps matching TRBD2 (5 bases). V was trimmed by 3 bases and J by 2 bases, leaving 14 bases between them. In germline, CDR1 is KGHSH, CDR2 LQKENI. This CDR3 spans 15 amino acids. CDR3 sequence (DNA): TGTGCCAGCTCACCGCGAGGACTTCCCGCCTACGAGCAGTACTTC. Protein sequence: CASSPRGLPAYEQYF.

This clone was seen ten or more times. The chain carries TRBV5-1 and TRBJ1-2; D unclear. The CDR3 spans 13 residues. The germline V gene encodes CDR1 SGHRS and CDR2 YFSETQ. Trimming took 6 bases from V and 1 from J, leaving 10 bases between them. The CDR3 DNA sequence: TGCGCCAGCACAGGTCCCTTTAACTATGGCTACACCTTC. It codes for CASTGPFNYGYTF.

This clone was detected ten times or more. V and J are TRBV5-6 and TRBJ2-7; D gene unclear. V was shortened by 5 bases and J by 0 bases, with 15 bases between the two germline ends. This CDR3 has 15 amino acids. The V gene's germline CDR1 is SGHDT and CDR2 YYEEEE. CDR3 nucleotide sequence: TGTGCCAGCAGAAGAAAAGCGATCTTCTCCTACGAGCAGTACTTC. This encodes CASRRKAIFSYEQYF.

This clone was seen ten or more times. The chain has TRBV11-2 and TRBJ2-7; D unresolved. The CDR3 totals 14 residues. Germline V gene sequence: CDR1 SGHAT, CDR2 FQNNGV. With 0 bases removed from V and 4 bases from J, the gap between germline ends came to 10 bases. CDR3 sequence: CASSLDDIIYEQYF. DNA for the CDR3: TGTGCCAGCAGCTTAGATGACATTATATACGAGCAGTACTTC.

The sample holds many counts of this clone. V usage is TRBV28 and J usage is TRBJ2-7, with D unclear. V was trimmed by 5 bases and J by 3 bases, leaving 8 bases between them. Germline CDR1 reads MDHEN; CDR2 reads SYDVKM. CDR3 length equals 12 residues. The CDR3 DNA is TGTGCCAGCAGTCCATACAACTACGAGCAGTACTTC. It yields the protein CASSPYNYEQYF.

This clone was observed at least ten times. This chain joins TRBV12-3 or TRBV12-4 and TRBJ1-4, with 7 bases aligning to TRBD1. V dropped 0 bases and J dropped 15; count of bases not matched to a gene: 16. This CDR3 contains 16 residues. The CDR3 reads CASSLALGGPQGGMFF. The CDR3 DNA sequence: TGTGCCAGCAGTTTAGCGCTAGGGGGCCCGCAAGGGGGGATGTTTTTT.

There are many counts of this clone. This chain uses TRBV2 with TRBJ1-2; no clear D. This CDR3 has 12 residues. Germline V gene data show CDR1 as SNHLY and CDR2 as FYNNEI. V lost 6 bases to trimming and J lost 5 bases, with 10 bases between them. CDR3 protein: CASRTNLYGYTF. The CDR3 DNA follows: TGTGCCAGCAGGACAAATCTTTATGGCTACACCTTC.

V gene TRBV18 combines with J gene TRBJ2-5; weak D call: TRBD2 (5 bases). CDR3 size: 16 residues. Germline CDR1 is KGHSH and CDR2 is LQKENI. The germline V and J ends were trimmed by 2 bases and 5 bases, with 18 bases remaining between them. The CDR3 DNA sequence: TGTGCCAGCTCACCAAGGGTTTTTGGGGAGCGGGAGACCCAGTACTTC. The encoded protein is CASSPRVFGERETQYF.

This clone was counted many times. In DNA, the CDR3 is TGTGCCAGCAAGCAGAGGGGTCGAGAACAAGAGACCCAGTACTTC. Its translation: CASKQRGREQETQYF. The V gene is TRBV27, the J gene TRBJ2-5; D is possibly TRBD1 or TRBD2 (5 bases each). Germline CDR1 and CDR2: MNHEY and SMNVEV (reference sequence). Between the trimmed V and J ends, which lost 7 bases and 2 bases, there was a span of 17 bases. CDR3 size: 15 residues.

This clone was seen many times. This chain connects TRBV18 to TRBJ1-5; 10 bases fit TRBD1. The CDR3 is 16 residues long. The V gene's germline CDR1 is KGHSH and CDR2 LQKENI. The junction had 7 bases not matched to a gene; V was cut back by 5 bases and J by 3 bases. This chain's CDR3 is CASSTRQGATNQPQHF. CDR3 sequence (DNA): TGTGCCAGCTCAACGCGACAGGGGGCTACCAATCAGCCCCAGCATTTT.

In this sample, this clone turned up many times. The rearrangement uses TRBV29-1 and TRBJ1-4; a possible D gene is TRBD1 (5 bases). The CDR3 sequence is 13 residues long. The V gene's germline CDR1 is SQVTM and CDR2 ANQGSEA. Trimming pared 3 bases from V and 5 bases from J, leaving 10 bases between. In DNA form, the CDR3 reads TGCAGCGTTGACAGGGTGTTCAATGAAAAACTGTTTTTT. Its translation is CSVDRVFNEKLFF. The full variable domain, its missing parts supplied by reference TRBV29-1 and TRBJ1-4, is SAVISQKPSRDICQRGTSLTIQCQVDSQVTMMFWYRQQPGQSLTLIATANQGSEATYESGFVIDKFPISRPNLTFSTLTVSNMSPEDSSIYLCSVDRVFNEKLFFGSGTQLSVL.

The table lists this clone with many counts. DNA for the CDR3: TGTGCCAGCTCACCCCATAGGCGGGGGGGCTCCTACAATGAGCAGTTCTTC. It is translated as CASSPHRRGGSYNEQFF. The V and J genes are TRBV18 and TRBJ2-1, with TRBD2 matching 9 bases. V lost 3 bases to trimming and J lost 0 bases; unmatched junction nucleotides: 6. The germline CDR1 and CDR2 sequences are KGHSH and LQKENI. The CDR3 covers 17 residues.

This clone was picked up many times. The CDR3 region has the DNA TGTGCCAGCAGCTCAGGATACACTGAAGCTTTCTTT. Translating gives CASSSGYTEAFF. The rearrangement uses TRBV11-1 and TRBJ1-1; no clear D gene. V lost 4 bases and J lost 3, with 6 bases in between. Per germline, CDR1 SGHAT and CDR2 FQDESV (reference sequence). This CDR3 region has 12 residues.

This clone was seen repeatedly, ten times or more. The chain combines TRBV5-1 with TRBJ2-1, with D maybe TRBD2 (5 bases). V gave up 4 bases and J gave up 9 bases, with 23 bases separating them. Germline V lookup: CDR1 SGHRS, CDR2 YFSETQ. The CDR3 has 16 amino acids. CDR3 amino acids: CASSQNLGLPSTEQFF. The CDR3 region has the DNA TGCGCCAGCAGCCAAAATCTCGGACTCCCCAGTACTGAGCAGTTCTTC.

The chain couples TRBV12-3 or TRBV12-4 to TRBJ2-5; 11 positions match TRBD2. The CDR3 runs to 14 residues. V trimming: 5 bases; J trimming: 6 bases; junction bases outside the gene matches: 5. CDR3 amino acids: CASSLSSGGKTQYF. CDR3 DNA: TGTGCCAGCAGTCTTTCTAGCGGGGGGAAGACCCAGTACTTC.

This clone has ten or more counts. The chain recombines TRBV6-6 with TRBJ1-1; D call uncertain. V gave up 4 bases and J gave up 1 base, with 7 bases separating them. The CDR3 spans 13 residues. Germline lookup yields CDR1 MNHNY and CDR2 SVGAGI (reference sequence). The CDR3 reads CASSFDTNTEAFF. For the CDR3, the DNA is TGTGCCAGCAGTTTCGACACGAACACTGAAGCTTTCTTT.

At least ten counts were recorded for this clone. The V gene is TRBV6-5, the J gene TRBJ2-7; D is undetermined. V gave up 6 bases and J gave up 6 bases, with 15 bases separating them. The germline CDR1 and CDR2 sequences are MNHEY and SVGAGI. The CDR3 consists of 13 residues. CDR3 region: CASSPNQEIEQYF. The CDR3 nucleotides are TGTGCCAGCAGCCCAAACCAGGAGATCGAGCAGTACTTC.